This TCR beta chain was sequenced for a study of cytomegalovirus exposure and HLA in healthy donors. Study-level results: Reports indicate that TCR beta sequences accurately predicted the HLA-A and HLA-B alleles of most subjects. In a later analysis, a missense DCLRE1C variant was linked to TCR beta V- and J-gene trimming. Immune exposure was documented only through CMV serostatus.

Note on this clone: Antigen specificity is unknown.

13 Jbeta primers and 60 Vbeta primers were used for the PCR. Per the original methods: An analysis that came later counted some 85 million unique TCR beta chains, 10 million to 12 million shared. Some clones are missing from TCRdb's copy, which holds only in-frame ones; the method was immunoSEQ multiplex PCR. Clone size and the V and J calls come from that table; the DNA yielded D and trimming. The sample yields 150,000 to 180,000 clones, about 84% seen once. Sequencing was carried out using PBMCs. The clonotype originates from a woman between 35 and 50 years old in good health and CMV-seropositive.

CDR3 amino acids: CAIRYREGGASSYEQYF. CDR3 DNA: TGTGCCATCAGATACAGGGAGGGGGGGGCAAGCTCCTACGAGCAGTACTTC. V gene TRBV2 combines with J gene TRBJ2-7, with D tentatively TRBD2 (7 bases). CDR3 length: 17 amino acids. V gave up 10 bases and J gave up 0 bases, with 25 bases separating them. Germline V gene data show CDR1 as SNHLY and CDR2 as FYNNEI. Full variable domain (remainder filled in from reference TRBV2 and TRBJ2-7): EPEVTQTPSHQVTQMGQEVILRCVPISNHLYFYWYRQILGQKVEFLVSFYNNEISEKSEIFDDQFSVERPDGSNFTLKIRSTKLEDSAMYFCAIRYREGGASSYEQYFGPGTRLTVT.